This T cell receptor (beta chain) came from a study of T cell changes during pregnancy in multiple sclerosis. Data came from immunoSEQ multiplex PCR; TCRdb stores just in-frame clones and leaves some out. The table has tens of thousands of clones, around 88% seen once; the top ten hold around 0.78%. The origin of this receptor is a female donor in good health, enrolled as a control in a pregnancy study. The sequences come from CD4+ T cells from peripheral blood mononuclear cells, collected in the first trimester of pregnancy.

This CDR3 is CASSPNRFPNTGELFF. The CDR3, as DNA: TGTGCCAGCAGTCCTAACAGGTTCCCGAACACCGGGGAGCTGTTTTTT. The rearrangement joins TRBV2 to TRBJ2-2, with a tentative D call TRBD1 (5 bases). V lost 5 bases to trimming and J lost 0 bases, with 13 bases between them. The CDR3 sequence is 16 residues long. Germline-derived CDR1 and CDR2 are SNHLY and FYNNEI.